This T cell receptor beta chain was observed in a study of T-cell reconstitution after alpha-beta-depleted transplantation in children. This clonotype was counted at least ten times. The TCRbeta library incorporated unique molecular identifiers. TCRdb reprocessed the PCR reads via MiXCR and lists one record per CDR3 protein. The repertoire has around 500,000 distinct CDR3 sequences, under 15% of them found once; the top ten carry about 5%. The CDR3 sequence is 13 residues long. The V gene end was trimmed by 1 base and the J gene end by 7 bases; junction bases not matched to a gene: 3. Sample: PBMCs from the stem cell graft donor, taken from the stem cell graft. The V call is TRBV12-3 or TRBV12-4, the J call TRBJ2-5; 7 nucleotides agree with TRBD1. The source is a human donor who donated a stem cell graft to a child with combined immunodeficiency. Here the CDR3 reads CASSLGSGGTQYF. The CDR3 DNA is TGTGCCAGCAGTTTAGGGTCAGGGGGGACCCAGTACTTC.